This section outlines one T cell receptor beta chain sequence together with its context. Antigen: not known. V lost 8 bases and J lost 2; bases outside the gene matches: 2. CDR1 and CDR2 from the germline V gene are ENHRY and SYGVKD. CDR3 length equals 14 residues. Primers: 60 Vbeta forward and 13 Jbeta reverse. Only in-frame clones appear in the TCRdb table, and some are missing; sequencing was by immunoSEQ multiplex PCR. The sample has 100,000 to 150,000 clones; just over 70% are singletons. This record comes from a study of cytomegalovirus exposure and HLA in healthy donors. Study-wide results and caveats: With later analysis, a missense DCLRE1C variant became linked to TCR beta V- and J-gene trimming. HLA allele associations emerged for about 16,000 TCR beta sequences in a later analysis, at 0.05 false discovery rate.

All donors participated as healthy donors of bone marrow. Sequenced material: PBMCs. The chain joins TRBV10-3 to TRBJ2-1, with 11 positions matching TRBD2. This receptor was identified in a woman in her sixties or seventies in good health and CMV-seropositive. CDR3 loop: CAILSGGAYNEQFF. The CDR3 nucleotides are TGTGCCATCCTTAGCGGGGGGGCCTACAATGAGCAGTTCTTC.